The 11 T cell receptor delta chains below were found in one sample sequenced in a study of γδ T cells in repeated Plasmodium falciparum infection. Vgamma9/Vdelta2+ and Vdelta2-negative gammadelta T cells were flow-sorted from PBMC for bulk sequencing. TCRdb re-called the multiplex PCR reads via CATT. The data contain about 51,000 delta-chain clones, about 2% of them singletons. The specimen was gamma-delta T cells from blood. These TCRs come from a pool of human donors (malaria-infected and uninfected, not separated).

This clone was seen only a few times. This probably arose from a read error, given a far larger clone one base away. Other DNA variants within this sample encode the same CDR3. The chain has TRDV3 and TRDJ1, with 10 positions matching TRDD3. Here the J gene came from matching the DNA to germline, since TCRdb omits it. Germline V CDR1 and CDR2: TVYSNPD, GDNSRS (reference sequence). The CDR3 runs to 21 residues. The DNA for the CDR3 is TGTGCCTGGGGGTCGACGAGGAGGTACTGGGGGATCCCCTCCAACACTGATAAACTCATCTTT. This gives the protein CAWGSTRRYWGIPSNTDKLIF.

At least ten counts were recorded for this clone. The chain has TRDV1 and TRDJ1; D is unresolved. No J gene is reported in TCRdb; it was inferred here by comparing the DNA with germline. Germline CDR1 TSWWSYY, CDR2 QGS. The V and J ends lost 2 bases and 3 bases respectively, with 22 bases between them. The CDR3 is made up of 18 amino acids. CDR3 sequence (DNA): TGTGCTCTTGGGGAAACCCTCCGCTGGCCGAGATGCCCCGATAAACTCATCTTT. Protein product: CALGETLRWPRCPDKLIF.

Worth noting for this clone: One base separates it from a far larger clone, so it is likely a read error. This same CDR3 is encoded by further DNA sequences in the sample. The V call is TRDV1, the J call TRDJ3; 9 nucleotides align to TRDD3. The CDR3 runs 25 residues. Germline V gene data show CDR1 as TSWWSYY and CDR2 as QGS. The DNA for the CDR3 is TGTGCTCTTGGGGTCCGGCGGGAAGTAGGGGTACTGGGGGAGCGGAGCTCCTGGGACACCCGACAAATGTTTTTC. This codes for CALGVRREVGVLGERSSWDTRQMFF.

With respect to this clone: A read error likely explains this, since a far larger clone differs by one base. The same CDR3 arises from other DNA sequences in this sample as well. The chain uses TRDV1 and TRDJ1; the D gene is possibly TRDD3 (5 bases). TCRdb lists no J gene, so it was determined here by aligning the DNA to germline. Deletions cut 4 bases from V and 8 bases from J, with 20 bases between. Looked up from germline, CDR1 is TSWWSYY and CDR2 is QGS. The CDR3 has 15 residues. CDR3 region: CALGVLRISSPKLIF. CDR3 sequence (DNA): TGTGCTCTTGGGGTCCTCCGGATATCTTCTCCCAAACTCATCTTT.

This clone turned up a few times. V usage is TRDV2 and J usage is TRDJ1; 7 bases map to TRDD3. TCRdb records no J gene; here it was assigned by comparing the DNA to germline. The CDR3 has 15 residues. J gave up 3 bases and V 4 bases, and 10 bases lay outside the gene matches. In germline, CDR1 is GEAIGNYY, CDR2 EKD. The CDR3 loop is CACETLGISADKLIF. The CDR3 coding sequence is TGTGCCTGTGAGACCCTGGGGATATCCGCCGATAAACTCATCTTT.

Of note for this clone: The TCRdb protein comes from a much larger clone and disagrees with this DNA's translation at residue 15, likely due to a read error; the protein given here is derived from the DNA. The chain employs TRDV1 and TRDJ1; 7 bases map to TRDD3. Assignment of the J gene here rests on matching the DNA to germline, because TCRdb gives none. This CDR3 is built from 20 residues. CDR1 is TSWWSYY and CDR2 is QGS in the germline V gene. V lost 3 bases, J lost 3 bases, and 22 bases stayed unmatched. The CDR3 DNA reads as TGTGCTCTTGGGGAGCGGCTCCCGTACTGGGGACCTTACCGCGCCGATAAACTCATCTTT. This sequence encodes CALGERLPYWGPYRADKLIF.

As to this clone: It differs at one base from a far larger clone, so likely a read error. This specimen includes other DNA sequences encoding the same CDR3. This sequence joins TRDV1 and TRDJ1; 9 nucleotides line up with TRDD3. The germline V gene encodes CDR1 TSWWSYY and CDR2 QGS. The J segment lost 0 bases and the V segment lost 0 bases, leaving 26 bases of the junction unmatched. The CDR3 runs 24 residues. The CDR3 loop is CALGELFPPFLRLAGGSYTDKLIF. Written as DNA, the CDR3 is TGTGCTCTTGGGGAACTCTTCCCCCCTTTCCTTCGACTAGCTGGGGGATCGTACACCGATAAACTCATCTTT.

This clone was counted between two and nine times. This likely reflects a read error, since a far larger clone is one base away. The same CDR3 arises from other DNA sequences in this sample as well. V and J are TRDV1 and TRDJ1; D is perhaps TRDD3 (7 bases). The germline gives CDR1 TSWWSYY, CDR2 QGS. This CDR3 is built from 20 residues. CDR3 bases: TGTGCCCTTGGGGGACGCTCCGTATTCCTATACCGTAATGGCGACCTTAAACTCATCTTT. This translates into CALGGRSVFLYRNGDLKLIF.

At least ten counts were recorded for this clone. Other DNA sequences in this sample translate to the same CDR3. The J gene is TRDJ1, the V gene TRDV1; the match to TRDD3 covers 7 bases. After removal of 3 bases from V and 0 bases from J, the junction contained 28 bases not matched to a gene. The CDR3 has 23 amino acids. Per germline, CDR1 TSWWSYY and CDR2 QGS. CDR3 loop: CALGEERTLRGGGTRRYTDKLIF. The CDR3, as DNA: TGTGCTCTTGGGGAGGAACGAACCCTACGGGGTGGGGGAACCCGGCGCTACACCGATAAACTCATCTTT.

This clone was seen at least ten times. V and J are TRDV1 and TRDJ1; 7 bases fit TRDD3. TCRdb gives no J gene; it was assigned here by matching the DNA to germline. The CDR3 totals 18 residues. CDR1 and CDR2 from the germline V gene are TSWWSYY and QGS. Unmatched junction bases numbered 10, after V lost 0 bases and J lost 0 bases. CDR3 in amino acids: CALGELLGAIIHTDKLIF. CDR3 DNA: TGTGCTCTTGGGGAACTTCTGGGGGCTATTATACACACCGATAAACTCATCTTT.

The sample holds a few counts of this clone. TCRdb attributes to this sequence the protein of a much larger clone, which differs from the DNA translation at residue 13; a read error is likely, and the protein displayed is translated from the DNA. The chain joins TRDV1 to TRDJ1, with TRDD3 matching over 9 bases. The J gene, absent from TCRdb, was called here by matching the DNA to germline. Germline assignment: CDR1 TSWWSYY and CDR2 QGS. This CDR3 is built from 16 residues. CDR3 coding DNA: TGTGCTCTTGGGGCCTTCCTCGGGGATACGATCGATAGACTCATCTTT. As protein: CALGAFLGDTIDRLIF.